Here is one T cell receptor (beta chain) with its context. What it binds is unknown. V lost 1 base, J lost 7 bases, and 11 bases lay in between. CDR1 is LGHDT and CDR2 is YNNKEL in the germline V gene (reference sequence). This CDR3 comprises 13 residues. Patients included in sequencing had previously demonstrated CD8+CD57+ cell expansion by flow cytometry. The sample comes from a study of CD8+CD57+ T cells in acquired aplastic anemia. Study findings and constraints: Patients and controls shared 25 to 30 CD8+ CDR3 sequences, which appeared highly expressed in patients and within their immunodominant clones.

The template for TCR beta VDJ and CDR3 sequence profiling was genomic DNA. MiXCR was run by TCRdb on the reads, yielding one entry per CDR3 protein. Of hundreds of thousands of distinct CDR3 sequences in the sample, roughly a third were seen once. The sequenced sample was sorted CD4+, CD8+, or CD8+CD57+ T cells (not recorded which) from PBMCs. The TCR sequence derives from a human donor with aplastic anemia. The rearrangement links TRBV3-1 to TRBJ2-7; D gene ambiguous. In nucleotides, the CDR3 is TGTGCCAGCAGCCAAGCCTCGTCGATAGAGCAGTACTTC. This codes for CASSQASSIEQYF.